This T cell receptor (beta chain) appears in the sequencing data of a study of identical twins. Study conclusions and caveats: Out-of-frame alpha sequences common to twins exhibited an excess of low generation probability.

TCRdb ran MiXCR on the 5' RACE reads and lists one entry per CDR3 protein. The top ten clones hold around 5% of a sample with about 220,000 distinct CDR3 sequences, around 7.6% of them seen once. This clonotype was observed a handful of times. Its antigen is still unknown. At one of its ends the junction is not consistent with the germline gene, which may arise from a read error. CDR3 length: 12 residues. Looked up from germline, CDR1 is MNHEY and CDR2 is SVGAGI. The sample was also reused in another study, on yellow fever vaccine responses in identical twins.

The material sequenced was CD8+ T cells sorted from blood. The chain uses TRBV6-5 and TRBJ2-5; 8 bases align to TRBD2. This clonotype originated in a woman between 18 and 29 years old in good health. As DNA, the CDR3 is TGTGCCAGCAGTCCCTCCCCGGGACTAGTTCATTTC. It translates to CASSPSPGLVHF.